This T cell receptor beta chain was observed in a study of CD8+ T cells in alopecia areata. Overall study findings and caveats: Besides other cells, scalp samples also yield sequences of resident alphabeta T cells from normal skin. The study found higher clonality in lesional than normal scalp, especially in alopecia totalis/universalis.

Treatment here: oral pan-JAK inhibitor, 5-10 mg twice daily. Those with alopecia areata gave lesional scalp punch biopsies and peripheral blood. Germline V gene data show CDR1 as SGHTA and CDR2 as FQGNSA. This CDR3 has 14 residues. V lost 7 bases to trimming and J lost 6 bases, with 13 bases between them. With respect to this clone: Its specificity is unknown.

Extraction and reverse transcription of RNA yielded cDNA as the sequencing template. Assay: immunoSEQ multiplex PCR; the TCRdb copy retains only in-frame clones and omits some. The data contain around 190,000 clones, 55% to 70% of them singletons. V and J are TRBV7-2 and TRBJ1-6, with D maybe TRBD1 (5 bases). The starting material was CD4+ T cells sorted from blood, obtained at week 4, from a patient treated with tofacitinib. The origin of this receptor is a human donor with alopecia areata. CDR3 protein: CASNEGRVNSPLHF. CDR3 DNA: TGTGCCAGCAACGAGGGGCGGGTTAATTCACCCCTCCACTTT. Full variable domain (missing parts from reference TRBV7-2 and TRBJ1-6): GAGVSQSPSNKVTEKGKDVELRCDPISGHTALYWYRQSLGQGLEFLIYFQGNSAPDKSGLPSDRFSAERTGGSVSTLTIQRTQQEDSAVYLCASNEGRVNSPLHFGNGTRLTVT.